This is a list of T cell receptor beta chains from one sample in a study of cytomegalovirus exposure and HLA in healthy donors. Sequencing was performed with immunoSEQ multiplex PCR; in TCRdb, only in-frame clones are kept and a portion is missing. In the table there are 200,000 or so clones, over 65% of which are singletons. Sequences were obtained from PBMCs. These receptors all stem from a man younger than 30 in good health and CMV-seronegative. Both conserved end residues are part of each CDR3. A D gene is named only where the DNA matches it firmly. A row's size may be missing; if present it is once, few, many or a size class.

>TRBD2|.|TRBV7-3|TRBJ2-5
TGTGCCAGCAGCTTAATTGGGGAGGGAGAGACCCAGTACTTC
CASSLIGEGETQYF
>TRBD1|.|TRBV5-1|TRBJ2-2
TGCGCCAGCAGCGGCGGACAGGGGGGAGGGGAGCTGTTTTTT
CASSGGQGGGELFF
>.|.|TRBV9|TRBJ1-1
TGTGCCAGCAGCGTAGCTGGGGGGGCTTACACTGAAGCTTTCTTT
CASSVAGGAYTEAFF
>.|.|TRBV19|TRBJ2-1
TGTGCCAGTAGTATGACAGTCTCCCCCGAGCAGTTCTTC
CASSMTVSPEQFF
>TRBD2|.|TRBV9|TRBJ2-1
TGTGCCAGCAGCGTTCGGACTAGCGGGAGTCGCAATGAGCAGTTCTTC
CASSVRTSGSRNEQFF
>.|.|TRBV5-4|TRBJ2-1
TGTGCCAGCAGCTTGTCGAGGGCTGCTTCCTACAATGAGCAGTTCTTC
CASSLSRAASYNEQFF
>.|once|TRBV30|TRBJ1-1
TGTGCCTGGAGGGCCCCCAGGCCCTCGCGCACTGAAGCTTTCTTT
CAWRAPRPSRTEAFF
>.|.|TRBV19|TRBJ1-1
TGTGCCAGTAGTATAGGGACAGAAGCTTTCTTT
CASSIGTEAFF
>TRBD1|.|TRBV5-1|TRBJ1-5
TGCGCCAGCAGCTCCGGGACAGGGGGCCAGCCCCAGCATTTT
CASSSGTGGQPQHF
>TRBD1|.|TRBV6-1|TRBJ1-2
TGTGCCAGCATCTCGACAGGGGAGGGCTATGGCTACACCTTC
CASISTGEGYGYTF
>.|once|TRBV2|TRBJ2-7
TGTGCCAGCAATTTTATGGACAGCTACTACGAGCAGTACTTC
CASNFMDSYYEQYF
>TRBD2|.|TRBV18|TRBJ2-5
TGTGCCAGCTCACCTTCTGCTGCGGGAGCTGTAGGAGAGACCCAGTACTTC
CASSPSAAGAVGETQYF
>TRBD1|once|TRBV7-9|TRBJ2-7
TGTGCCAGCAGCCCCGGACAGGGGCCACACTACGAGCAGTACTTC
CASSPGQGPHYEQYF
>.|.|TRBV19|TRBJ2-7
TGTGCCAGTAGTATAATGGGGAGCTCCTACGAGCAGTACTTC
CASSIMGSSYEQYF
>.|.|TRBV7-9|TRBJ1-5
TGTGCCAGCAGCTTAGGTCAGGGGCTAATCGGGCAGCCCCAGCATTTT
CASSLGQGLIGQPQHF
>TRBD2|.|TRBV4-1|TRBJ2-7
TGCGCCAGCAGCCAAGTCCCGGCGGGAGGGCCAAACGAGCAGTACTTC
CASSQVPAGGPNEQYF
>.|few|TRBV28|TRBJ1-2
TGTGCCAGCACCGTTGACAGCTCCGTTTCTTATGGCTACACCTTC
CASTVDSSVSYGYTF
>.|.|TRBV29-1|TRBJ2-7
TGCAGCGTTGTTGCCGGGTACGAGCAGTACTTC
CSVVAGYEQYF
>TRBD1|few|TRBV2|TRBJ1-4
TGTGCCGGTACAGGGGAGGCTAATGAAAAACTGTTTTTT
CAGTGEANEKLFF
>TRBD2|.|TRBV27|TRBJ2-7
TGTGCCAGCAGTTCGGGACTAGTTGGCTACGAGCAGTACTTC
CASSSGLVGYEQYF
>.|.|TRBV21-1|TRBJ2-3
TGTGCCAGCAGCAAAGAACGCCTCCCTCTAGCGGCTTTTTGCACAGATACGCAGTATTTT
CASSKERLPLAAFCTDTQYF
>.|.|TRBV18|TRBJ1-1
TGTGCCAGCTCACCGGTTAACAGCCGGAACACTGAAGCTTTCTTT
CASSPVNSRNTEAFF
>.|.|TRBV11-2|TRBJ2-7
TGTGCCAGCAGCTTAGTTCCCCCGTACGAGCAGTACTTC
CASSLVPPYEQYF
>TRBD1|.|TRBV29-1|TRBJ1-1
TGCAGCGTTGAGACAGGGGTGAACACTGAAGCTTTCTTT
CSVETGVNTEAFF
>TRBD1|.|TRBV7-9|TRBJ1-3
TGTGCCAGCAGCTTACAGGGGGGTGGAAACACCATATATTTT
CASSLQGGGNTIYF
>.|.|TRBV7-8|TRBJ2-7
TGTGCCAGCAGCGTCTCAGCGGGTTCCTCCTACGAGCAGTACTTC
CASSVSAGSSYEQYF
>TRBD1|.|TRBV19|TRBJ1-5
TGTGCCAGTAGTATTAGAGGACAGGGTAACCAGCCCCAGCATTTT
CASSIRGQGNQPQHF
>.|.|TRBV28|TRBJ1-1
TGTGCCAGCAGTCATGGGGGGGCAGGCGGGAACACTGAAGCTTTCTTT
CASSHGGAGGNTEAFF
>.|.|TRBV18|TRBJ2-7
TGTGCCAGCTCACCCGGAGGGGACAGCTCCTACGAGCAGTACTTC
CASSPGGDSSYEQYF
>.|.|TRBV28|TRBJ2-2
TGTGCCGGAACCGGGACTTCGAACACCGGGGAGCTGTTTTTT
CAGTGTSNTGELFF